These 25 T cell receptor beta chains share one sample of origin, sequenced in a study of spatial heterogeneity in lung cancer. The time point denotes: sample taken at primary tumor resection. Whole RNA, which was extracted from tumor, nontumor lung tissue or frozen PBMC, was sequenced without any cell sorting. Each CDR3 protein is one row after TCRdb ran MiXCR on the 5' RACE reads. Of tens of thousands of distinct CDR3 sequences in the sample, about 12% were seen once. The sample in question was PBMCs, obtained at surgery. The receptors were sampled from a male donor with early-stage non-small cell lung cancer.

There are a few counts of this clonotype. This chain connects TRBV9 to TRBJ2-1; 11 bases fit TRBD2. Germline trimming cut 0 bases from V and 7 bases from J; bases unmatched to any gene: 9. Germline CDR1 is SGDLS and CDR2 is YYNGEE. The CDR3 extends over 17 amino acids. In DNA form, the CDR3 reads TGTGCCAGCAGCGTAGATCCTGGGACTAGCGGACGAAATGAGCAGTTCTTC. It specifies CASSVDPGTSGRNEQFF.

This clonotype was recorded at least ten times. The chain couples TRBV7-3 to TRBJ2-5; D is uncertain. The CDR3 runs 15 residues. V shed 1 base and J shed 5 bases, with 14 bases lying between them. Germline assignment: CDR1 SGHTA and CDR2 FQGTGA. CDR3 sequence (DNA): TGTGCCAGCAGCTTAAACCCCGGTATGCTGGAGACCCAGTACTTC. Translated: CASSLNPGMLETQYF.

The table lists this clonotype with many counts. The chain joins TRBV10-3 to TRBJ2-5; 9 bases line up with TRBD2. The CDR3 covers 19 residues. Per germline, CDR1 ENHRY and CDR2 SYGVKD. The V segment lost 0 bases and the J segment 2 bases; nucleotides outside the gene matches: 13. The DNA of the CDR3 is TGTGCCATCAGTGAGTCTTTCAGGACTAGCGCCCCAAGGCAAGAGACCCAGTACTTC. It translates to CAISESFRTSAPRQETQYF.

This clonotype was seen repeatedly, ten times or more. The chain couples TRBV28 to TRBJ2-2; 9 nucleotides match TRBD1. V lost 3 bases, J lost 0 bases, and 2 bases stayed unmatched. The length of the CDR3 is 16 residues. Germline-derived CDR1 and CDR2 are MDHEN and SYDVKM. Here the CDR3 DNA reads TGTGCCAGCAGTTTGGACAGGGGCGCGAACACCGGGGAGCTGTTTTTT. Protein: CASSLDRGANTGELFF. Combining the CDR3 with reference TRBV28 and TRBJ2-2 gives the whole variable domain DVKVTQSSRYLVKRTGEKVFLECVQDMDHENMFWYRQDPGLGLRLIYFSYDVKMKEKGDIPEGYSVSREKKERFSLILESASTNQTSMYLCASSLDRGANTGELFFGEGSRLTVL.

The gene calls are TRBV27 and TRBJ2-3, with D tentatively TRBD2 (6 bases). The germline CDR1 and CDR2 sequences are MNHEY and SMNVEV (reference sequence). The CDR3 extends over 16 amino acids. Trimming stripped 6 bases from V and 2 bases from J, with 18 bases between. As DNA, the CDR3 is TGTGCCAGCAGGAATAACCGGGAGAGGGTCACAGATACGCAGTATTTT. It yields the protein CASRNNRERVTDTQYF.

This clonotype has ten or more counts. In DNA, the CDR3 is TGTGCCAGCAGTTTAATTTTTGATACGCAGTATTTT. As protein: CASSLIFDTQYF. This chain connects TRBV28 to TRBJ2-3; no firm D call. Germline lookup yields CDR1 MDHEN and CDR2 SYDVKM. The CDR3 has 12 residues. With 2 bases removed from V and 6 bases from J, the gap between germline ends came to 6 bases.

This clonotype was seen only a few times. The chain combines TRBV3-1 with TRBJ1-1, with D hard to call. Trimming shortened V by 1 base and J by 0 bases, and 6 bases separated the two germline ends. The germline V gene has CDR1 LGHDT and CDR2 YNNKEL (reference sequence). This CDR3 is 14 amino acids long. The CDR3 nucleotides are TGTGCCAGCAGCCAAGGCCACTTGAACACTGAAGCTTTCTTT. Its protein product is CASSQGHLNTEAFF.

This clonotype was found a few times. This rearrangement joins TRBV28 to TRBJ2-3; 9 bases fit TRBD1. Trimming removed 5 bases from V and 4 bases from J; junction bases left unmatched: 4. The germline gives CDR1 MDHEN, CDR2 SYDVKM. This CDR3 is 14 amino acids long. This CDR3 is CASSPGTGPDTQYF. CDR3 in DNA: TGTGCCAGCAGTCCTGGGACAGGGCCAGATACGCAGTATTTT.

There are a few counts of this clonotype. The CDR3: CASSYRQGPYEQYF. CDR3 DNA sequence: TGTGCCAGCAGCTACCGACAGGGTCCCTACGAGCAGTACTTC. V gene TRBV7-9 combines with J gene TRBJ2-7; 7 nucleotides align to TRBD1. The CDR3 sequence is 14 residues long. Germline V CDR1 and CDR2: SEHNR, FQNEAQ (reference sequence). Trimming at V came to 4 bases and at J to 2 bases, leaving 5 bases not matched to a gene.

The rearrangement links TRBV7-9 to TRBJ1-2; TRBD1 might be the D (5 bases). The CDR3 spans 13 residues. CDR1 is SEHNR and CDR2 is FQNEAQ in the germline V gene (reference sequence). Trimming shortened V by 5 bases and J by 4 bases, and 11 bases separated the two germline ends. The CDR3 protein is CASSPPGRYGYTF. The CDR3 region has the DNA TGTGCCAGCAGCCCGCCGGGACGCTATGGCTACACCTTC. The variable domain in full, with the rest retrieved from reference TRBV7-9 and TRBJ1-2, is DTGVSQNPRHKITKRGQNVTFRCDPISEHNRLYWYRQTLGQGPEFLTYFQNEAQLEKSRLLSDRFSAERPKGSFSTLEIQRTEQGDSAMYLCASSPPGRYGYTFGSGTRLTVV.

Concerning this clonotype: Possible read error: a much larger clone is one base away. The chain is built from TRBV9 and TRBJ2-3, with a weak D call TRBD2 (5 bases). This CDR3 is 14 amino acids long. CDR1 is SGDLS, CDR2 YYNGEE, per germline. V lost 0 bases and J lost 2, with 7 bases in between. The CDR3 loop reads CASSVDGNTDTQYF. CDR3 nucleotide sequence: TGTGCCAGCAGCGTAGACGGGAACACAGATACGCAGTATTTT.

In its sample, this clonotype was seen many times. CDR3 protein: CASKMGPTSYEQYF. The CDR3 DNA is TGTGCCAGCAAAATGGGACCGACGTCCTACGAGCAGTACTTC. This chain links TRBV2 with TRBJ2-7; possibly TRBD1 or TRBD2 for D (5 bases each). From germline, CDR1 is SNHLY and CDR2 FYNNEI. The CDR3 spans 14 residues. V gave up 7 bases and J gave up 1 base, with 14 bases separating them.

The table lists this clonotype with a few counts. The chain couples TRBV5-4 to TRBJ2-5, with 7 bases aligning to TRBD1. The V gene end was trimmed by 5 bases and the J gene end by 0 bases; junction bases not matched to a gene: 4. In germline, CDR1 is SGHNT, CDR2 YYREEE (reference sequence). The CDR3 spans 14 residues. CDR3 bases: TGTGCCAGCAGTCGGGGACAGTACCAAGAGACCCAGTACTTC. This codes for CASSRGQYQETQYF.

CDR3 loop: CASSPPVGGGARDEQFF. As DNA, the CDR3 is TGCGCCAGCAGCCCCCCTGTGGGCGGGGGGGCCCGGGATGAGCAGTTCTTC. The chain couples TRBV5-1 to TRBJ2-1, with TRBD2 matching 9 bases. Per the germline V gene, CDR1 is SGHRS and CDR2 is YFSETQ. CDR3 length: 17 residues. V shed 4 bases, J shed 8 bases, and the junction held 16 bases outside the gene matches.

This clonotype was seen more than once but under ten times. The genes are TRBV30 and TRBJ2-1, with 7 bases matching TRBD2. The CDR3 totals 11 residues. The germline V gene encodes CDR1 GTSNPN and CDR2 SVGIG (reference sequence). With V trimmed by 0 bases and J by 10 bases, 0 bases remained unmatched. CDR3 protein: CAWSVSGEQFF. CDR3 sequence (DNA): TGTGCCTGGAGTGTTAGCGGGGAGCAGTTCTTC.

Many counts were recorded for this clonotype. The gene calls are TRBV6-5 and TRBJ2-7; no definite D call. CDR1 and CDR2 (germline): MNHEY, SVGAGI. The CDR3 runs 11 residues. Between the trimmed V and J ends, which lost 0 bases and 5 bases, there was a span of 2 bases. In DNA, the CDR3 is TGTGCCAGCAGTTACTCGGACGAGCAGTACTTC. It yields the protein CASSYSDEQYF.

This clonotype was observed many times. The chain carries TRBV28 and TRBJ1-2; a possible D gene is TRBD1 (5 bases). V dropped 5 bases and J dropped 5 bases, with 24 bases sitting between them. CDR1 MDHEN and CDR2 SYDVKM come from the germline V gene. The CDR3 length is 17 residues. CDR3 in amino acids: CASSPPGVDTEGYGYTF. The CDR3 nucleotides are TGTGCCAGCAGTCCCCCGGGGGTGGACACGGAAGGTTATGGCTACACCTTC.

This clonotype was recorded at least ten times. The rearrangement uses TRBV7-2 and TRBJ2-3; D uncertain. The CDR3 extends over 13 amino acids. The germline gives CDR1 SGHTA, CDR2 FQGNSA. V lost 4 bases and J 4 bases, leaving 9 bases between the germline ends. CDR3 DNA: TGTGCCAGCAGCTCCACCCGGGCAGATACGCAGTATTTT. Its protein product is CASSSTRADTQYF.

The V call is TRBV19, the J call TRBJ2-1; 13 positions match TRBD2. J gave up 9 bases and V 3 bases, and 2 bases lay outside the gene matches. CDR3 length equals 14 residues. CDR1 and CDR2 (germline): LNHDA, SQIVND (reference sequence). Written as DNA, the CDR3 is TGTGCCAGTAGTATTCGGACTAGCGGGAGTGAGCAGTTCTTC. It yields the protein CASSIRTSGSEQFF.

This clonotype has at least ten counts. The DNA for the CDR3 is TGTGCCAGCAGTGTCGGCCCCGGTCGAACTGAAGCTTTCTTT. Protein product: CASSVGPGRTEAFF. V usage is TRBV27 and J usage is TRBJ1-1, with D hard to call. The CDR3 is made up of 14 amino acids. V lost 5 bases, J lost 5 bases, and 15 bases lay in between. The germline V gene encodes CDR1 MNHEY and CDR2 SMNVEV (reference sequence).

The chain has TRBV6-2 or TRBV6-3 and TRBJ1-1; TRBD1 might be the D (5 bases). Germline V gives CDR1 MNHEY, CDR2 SVGEGT. V was pared by 7 bases and J by 0 bases, with 12 bases between. The CDR3 runs to 14 residues. The CDR3 nucleotides are TGTGCCAGCACCCCTGGGGCAATGAACACTGAAGCTTTCTTT. Its translation is CASTPGAMNTEAFF.

This clonotype was observed at least ten times. J is TRBJ2-7 and V is TRBV6-6, with D perhaps TRBD2 (6 bases). V gave up 3 bases and J gave up 2 bases, with 11 bases separating them. The CDR3 has 14 amino acids. Germline V CDR1 and CDR2: MNHNY, SVGAGI (reference sequence). The CDR3, as DNA: TGTGCCAGCAGTTATTCGGGACTCGCCTACGAGCAGTACTTC. Amino acid sequence: CASSYSGLAYEQYF.

This clonotype was seen more than once but under ten times. This chain uses TRBV12-3 or TRBV12-4 with TRBJ2-7; 9 positions agree with TRBD2. The trim removed 4 bases at V and 3 bases at J, leaving 7 bases unmatched. The CDR3 consists of 15 residues. CDR3 in DNA: TGTGCCAGCAGTTCAACTAGTAGCGGGGGCTACGAGCAGTACTTC. This codes for CASSSTSSGGYEQYF.

With regard to this clonotype: This may stem from a read error, because a much larger clone lies one nucleotide away. The CDR3, as DNA: TGTGCCAGCAGCTCCGGGACTAGGGTACTAGAGACCCAGTACTTC. Translation gives CASSSGTRVLETQYF. The rearrangement joins TRBV7-2 to TRBJ2-5; 8 bases are shared with TRBD2. With V trimmed by 4 bases and J by 4 bases, 8 bases remained unmatched. Germline CDR1 reads SGHTA; CDR2 reads FQGNSA. This CDR3 comprises 15 residues.

This clonotype was seen more than once but under ten times. This sequence joins TRBV27 and TRBJ1-2; maybe TRBD1 (6 bases). Germline CDR1 is MNHEY and CDR2 is SMNVEV (reference sequence). The CDR3 runs 13 residues. Trimming took off 4 bases at V and 6 bases at J, with 12 bases between the two ends. The CDR3 DNA sequence: TGTGCCAGCAGTTATCGGGGGGGCCATGGCTACACCTTC. Residues: CASSYRGGHGYTF.